The 10 T cell receptor beta chains reported below all come from one sample, sequenced in a study of monozygotic twins with inflammatory bowel disease. No DNA is given; TCRdb re-called the 5' RACE reads and lists each CDR3 protein once. With 200,000 to 250,000 distinct CDR3 sequences in the sample, the ten largest clones hold 1.5% to 2%. The material sequenced was blood. Receptor source: a human donor with ulcerative colitis or Crohn's disease, or a healthy co-twin of an affected twin (not recorded which).

The chain is built from TRBV5-1 and TRBJ2-2. Germline V lookup: CDR1 SGHRS, CDR2 YFSETQ. This CDR3 spans 13 amino acids. CDR3 sequence reads: CASSWYLTGELFF.

The V gene is TRBV20-1, the J gene TRBJ2-7; as DNA is missing, the TRBD2 call by TCRdb cannot be tested. The V gene's germline CDR1 is DFQATT and CDR2 SNEGSKA (reference sequence). The CDR3 length is 13 residues. This CDR3 is CSAPAQYPYEQYF.

J is TRBJ1-1 and V is TRBV20-1; TCRdb proposes TRBD1, but this gene call is untestable without DNA. The CDR3 covers 12 residues. Germline V gives CDR1 DFQATT, CDR2 SNEGSKA (reference sequence). CDR3: CSAPVEVTEAFF.

The V gene is TRBV10-3, the J gene TRBJ1-4; with no DNA, the TCRdb D assignment of TRBD1 cannot be verified. Germline CDR1 reads ENHRY; CDR2 reads SYGVKD. The CDR3 is 13 amino acids. The CDR3 sequence is CAIMGAKSEKLFF.

The chain carries TRBV7-2 and TRBJ2-5; TCRdb indicates TRBD1, and absent DNA this call remains unverified. Germline V gene sequence: CDR1 SGHTA, CDR2 FQGNSA. The CDR3 spans 13 residues. The CDR3 loop reads CASSLVGGETQYF. The full variable domain, rest sourced from reference TRBV7-2 and TRBJ2-5, is GAGVSQSPSNKVTEKGKDVELRCDPISGHTALYWYRQSLGQGLEFLIYFQGNSAPDKSGLPSDRFSAERTGGSVSTLTIQRTQQEDSAVYLCASSLVGGETQYFGPGTRLLVL.

V gene TRBV7-2 combines with J gene TRBJ2-5; the D gene TCRdb calls, TRBD1, cannot be checked with no DNA. The CDR3 is made up of 14 amino acids. CDR1 and CDR2 (germline): SGHTA, FQGNSA. CDR3 amino acids: CASSQGTGLKTQYF.

The chain couples TRBV5-1 to TRBJ1-1; without DNA, the TCRdb call of TRBD1 cannot be checked. Germline assignment: CDR1 SGHRS and CDR2 YFSETQ. The CDR3 has 13 residues. The CDR3 here is CASSWDRYTEAFF.

The CDR3: CASSPPTGERPEAFF. The chain joins TRBV18 to TRBJ1-1; the D call of TRBD1 rests on TCRdb alone, since no DNA is present to check it. Germline-derived CDR1 and CDR2 are KGHSH and LQKENI. The CDR3 totals 15 residues.

This chain links TRBV5-1 with TRBJ1-1; TCRdb gives TRBD1 as the D gene, but with no DNA this cannot be confirmed. Germline V gene sequence: CDR1 SGHRS, CDR2 YFSETQ. This CDR3 contains 14 residues. CDR3 residues: CASSLRQGYTEAFF. Filled out from reference TRBV5-1 and TRBJ1-1, the complete variable domain reads KAGVTQTPRYLIKTRGQQVTLSCSPISGHRSVSWYQQTPGQGLQFLFEYFSETQRNKGNFPGRFSGRQFSNSRSEMNVSTLELGDSALYLCASSLRQGYTEAFFGQGTRLTVV.

The V call is TRBV7-9, the J call TRBJ2-3; with no DNA, the TCRdb D assignment of TRBD2 cannot be verified. The CDR3 is 16 residues long. Germline CDR1 is SEHNR and CDR2 is FQNEAQ (reference sequence). The CDR3 protein is CASSPHGGGGRDTQYF.